One and the same sample provided the 8 T cell receptor beta chains below, sequenced in a study of spatial heterogeneity in lung cancer. MiXCR, run by TCRdb on the 5' RACE reads, gives a single entry per CDR3 protein. The sample comprises under 150,000 distinct CDR3 sequences, 12% of which are singletons, and approximately 15% rests with the top ten. Time point indicated: blood at routine non-recurrence follow-up after resection. Unsorted tumor, nontumor lung tissue or cryopreserved PBMC supplied the whole RNA. The sample was PBMCs, taken at follow-up. The source is a male donor with early-stage non-small cell lung cancer.

The V call is TRBV9, the J call TRBJ2-5; D could derive from TRBD1 or TRBD2 (5 bases each). Trimming took off 0 bases at V and 5 bases at J, with 11 bases between the two ends. This CDR3 is built from 14 residues. Germline lookup yields CDR1 SGDLS and CDR2 YYNGEE. CDR3 sequence (DNA): TGTGCCAGCAGCGTAGGGGGGACCCGGGAGACCCAGTACTTC. It codes for CASSVGGTRETQYF.

V gene TRBV4-1 combines with J gene TRBJ2-5; no clear D gene. Trimming left V 4 bases short and J 2 bases short, with 8 bases between. Germline assignment: CDR1 MGHRA and CDR2 YSYEKL. The CDR3 runs to 13 residues. The chain's CDR3 is CASSLGRQETQYF. CDR3 sequence (DNA): TGCGCCAGCAGCCTCGGACGACAAGAGACCCAGTACTTC.

CDR3 in amino acids: CASSSTGGGETQYF. The CDR3 region has the DNA TGTGCCAGCAGCTCCACAGGGGGCGGGGAGACCCAGTACTTC. The rearrangement uses TRBV7-3 and TRBJ2-5; 9 bases line up with TRBD1. CDR1 is SGHTA and CDR2 is FQGTGA in the germline V gene. J lost 5 bases, V lost 4 bases, and 5 bases had no gene match. This CDR3 has 14 residues.

Concerning this clonotype: Relative to the germline gene, one junction end is altered; a read error may explain this. This chain links TRBV27 with TRBJ2-7, with a weak D call TRBD2 (6 bases). The germline gives CDR1 MNHEY, CDR2 SMNVEV (reference sequence). This CDR3 comprises 12 residues. CDR3 residues: CASSAPGGEQYF. DNA of the CDR3: TGTGCGAGCAGTGCGCCCGGGGGCGAGCAGTACTTC.

Many counts were recorded for this clonotype. The chain recombines TRBV7-8 with TRBJ2-3, with TRBD2 as a possible D gene (6 bases). From germline, CDR1 is SGHVS and CDR2 FQNEAQ. This CDR3 contains 14 residues. The V end was cut by 5 bases, the J end by 3 bases, with 12 bases between. CDR3 in DNA: TGTGCCAGCAGCCCAGCTGCGGGGACAGATACGCAGTATTTT. Amino acids: CASSPAAGTDTQYF.

The chain uses TRBV7-2 and TRBJ1-2, with TRBD1 matching over 9 bases. Germline V lookup: CDR1 SGHTA, CDR2 FQGNSA. The length of the CDR3 is 15 residues. V lost 4 bases and J lost 3; bases outside the gene matches: 6. CDR3 nucleotide sequence: TGTGCCAGCAGCTGGGGACAGGGCTTTGACTATGGCTACACCTTC. The encoded protein is CASSWGQGFDYGYTF.

The chain carries TRBV20-1 and TRBJ2-1; 10 bases fit TRBD1. Germline V lookup: CDR1 DFQATT, CDR2 SNEGSKA (reference sequence). CDR3 length equals 14 residues. The V segment lost 5 bases and the J segment 7 bases; nucleotides outside the gene matches: 8. This chain's CDR3 is CSAPYRTGGNEQFF. DNA of the CDR3: TGCAGTGCTCCCTACCGGACAGGGGGTAATGAGCAGTTCTTC.

This clonotype was recorded at least ten times. The chain links TRBV19 to TRBJ2-3; D is uncertain. Trimming pared 3 bases from V and 5 bases from J, leaving 12 bases between. This CDR3 is 14 amino acids long. Germline V gives CDR1 LNHDA, CDR2 SQIVND (reference sequence). The CDR3 DNA sequence: TGTGCCAGTAGTATTGAAGGGAAGAGAGATACGCAGTATTTT. This codes for CASSIEGKRDTQYF.